The T cell receptor (beta chain) under discussion was sequenced for a study of shared clonotypes between healthy human individuals. Looking at the study overall: Donor composition was a couple of women and a few men, aged 18 to 49.

Sequenced by immunoSEQ multiplex PCR; TCRdb stores in-frame clones only, minus some. The sample lists millions of clones; about 92% were seen once. About this clone itself: This sample also contains other DNA sequences that code for the same CDR3.

This CDR3 is built from 14 residues. V lost 5 bases to trimming and J lost 0 bases; unmatched junction nucleotides: 4. Germline CDR1 SQVTM, CDR2 ANQGSEA. Selected positively for CCR7 and CD45RO-negative, naive CD8 cells excluded terminally differentiated effector memory CD45RA+ cells. The chain couples TRBV29-1 to TRBJ2-7; 10 bases match TRBD2. The source of this sequence is a man aged 18 to 30 in good health. Some clones in this sample may be carry-over from other donors' samples. The sequenced sample consisted of naive CD8+ T cells from PBMCs. The CDR3 spells CSVSGGASSYEQYF. The CDR3 region has the DNA TGCAGCGTTAGCGGGGGGGCGAGCTCCTACGAGCAGTACTTC.